Below, 24 T cell receptor beta chains from the same sample are listed, as sequenced in a study of CD4+ T cells in melanoma. Assay: immunoSEQ multiplex PCR; the TCRdb copy retains only in-frame clones and omits some. The sample holds about 14,000 clones; about three quarters are singletons and the top ten take 11%. Input material: cells from a culture (not recorded whether cultured in vitro). The source of these receptors is a human donor with melanoma.

In this sample, this clone turned up once. The chain links TRBV25-1 to TRBJ1-4; D remains unclear. The CDR3 totals 15 residues. V was cut by 6 bases and J by 0 bases, with 11 bases left in between. CDR1 and CDR2 (germline): MGHDK, SYGVNS. In DNA, the CDR3 is TGTGCCAGCAGAGAAGGGTATGCAACTAATGAAAAACTGTTTTTT. It yields the protein CASREGYATNEKLFF.

This chain joins TRBV6-1 and TRBJ1-1; 7 nucleotides match TRBD1. Germline lookup yields CDR1 MNHNS and CDR2 SASEGT. V shed 4 bases, J shed 3 bases, and the junction held 2 bases outside the gene matches. The CDR3 contains 13 residues. CDR3 in amino acids: CASSVGGYTEAFF. CDR3 nucleotides: TGTGCCAGCAGTGTAGGGGGCTACACTGAAGCTTTCTTT.

Only a few counts were recorded for this clone. The V gene is TRBV11-2, the J gene TRBJ2-1, with unresolved D. In germline, CDR1 is SGHAT, CDR2 FQNNGV. This CDR3 contains 12 residues. V lost 5 bases, J lost 7 bases, and 9 bases lay in between. CDR3 nucleotides: TGTGCCAGCAGCCCCTACAAGAATGAGCAGTTCTTC. It translates to CASSPYKNEQFF.

This clone was found once. The rearrangement joins TRBV11-2 to TRBJ2-7; the match to TRBD1 covers 8 bases. CDR3 length: 15 amino acids. Germline V lookup: CDR1 SGHAT, CDR2 FQNNGV. V was clipped by 2 bases and J by 6 bases; unmatched bases: 9. The CDR3, as DNA: TGTGCCAGCAGCTTATACAGGGGGAACTTTCCCGAGCAGTACTTC. Translation: CASSLYRGNFPEQYF.

The rearrangement links TRBV5-1 to TRBJ1-1; no definite D call. Germline V gene lookup returns CDR1 SGHRS and CDR2 YFSETQ. The CDR3 covers 16 residues. Trimming stripped 0 bases from V and 0 bases from J, with 12 bases between. The CDR3 loop is CASSLGKGAMNTEAFF. The CDR3 region has the DNA TGCGCCAGCAGCTTGGGTAAGGGAGCCATGAACACTGAAGCTTTCTTT.

The chain uses TRBV9 and TRBJ1-6, with D tentatively TRBD1 (5 bases). Per the germline V gene, CDR1 is SGDLS and CDR2 is YYNGEE. The CDR3 runs 16 residues. V was pared by 3 bases and J by 10 bases, with 20 bases between. CDR3 protein: CASSGGDSQLRSPLHF. The CDR3 region has the DNA TGTGCCAGCAGCGGGGGGGATTCTCAGTTACGCTCACCCCTCCACTTT. Using reference TRBV9 and TRBJ1-6 for the parts outside the CDR3, the full variable domain is DSGVTQTPKHLITATGQRVTLRCSPRSGDLSVYWYQQSLDQGLQFLIQYYNGEERAKGNILERFSAQQFPDLHSELNLSSLELGDSALYFCASSGGDSQLRSPLHFGNGTRLTVT.

This chain connects TRBV27 to TRBJ2-6; D is unresolved. The length of the CDR3 is 12 residues. V was shortened by 8 bases and J by 0 bases, with 2 bases between the two germline ends. Germline assignment: CDR1 MNHEY and CDR2 SMNVEV (reference sequence). CDR3 sequence reads: CASCSGANVLTF. The CDR3 nucleotides read TGTGCCAGCTGCTCTGGGGCCAACGTCCTGACTTTC.

This clone was seen only a few times. The chain joins TRBV5-4 to TRBJ1-1; D not certain. Trimming stripped 0 bases from V and 6 bases from J, with 15 bases between. The germline CDR1 and CDR2 sequences are SGHNT and YYREEE (reference sequence). The CDR3 is 15 residues long. The DNA of the CDR3 is TGTGCCAGCAGCTTGGGGTCGAGGGTAGAGGCTGAAGCTTTCTTT. It specifies CASSLGSRVEAEAFF.

There are a few counts of this clone. The J gene is TRBJ1-2, the V gene TRBV19; 9 bases are shared with TRBD1. This CDR3 has 14 residues. V was clipped by 3 bases and J by 5 bases; unmatched bases: 4. Germline V gene lookup returns CDR1 LNHDA and CDR2 SQIVND (reference sequence). The CDR3 loop is CASSIQGQGYGYTF. In DNA, the CDR3 is TGTGCCAGTAGTATCCAAGGACAGGGGTATGGCTACACCTTC. Drawing the rest from reference TRBV19 and TRBJ1-2, the complete variable domain is DGGITQSPKYLFRKEGQNVTLSCEQNLNHDAMYWYRQDPGQGLRLIYYSQIVNDFQKGDIAEGYSVSREKKESFPLTVTSAQKNPTAFYLCASSIQGQGYGYTFGSGTRLTVV.

The gene calls are TRBV11-1 and TRBJ2-1; 8 bases are shared with TRBD1. Per germline, CDR1 SGHAT and CDR2 FQDESV (reference sequence). The length of the CDR3 is 13 residues. Germline trimming cut 7 bases from V and 7 bases from J; bases unmatched to any gene: 6. The CDR3: CASNEQGGNEQFF. CDR3 coding DNA: TGTGCCAGCAATGAACAGGGGGGTAATGAGCAGTTCTTC.

V is TRBV19 and J is TRBJ1-1, with TRBD1 identical over 7 bases. Germline V gives CDR1 LNHDA, CDR2 SQIVND (reference sequence). V was pared by 7 bases and J by 4 bases, with 6 bases of the junction left unmatched. This CDR3 comprises 13 residues. The CDR3 DNA reads TGTGCCAGTATTAGACAGGGCGGCACTGAAGCTTTCTTT. Amino acids: CASIRQGGTEAFF.

V gene TRBV18 combines with J gene TRBJ2-3; D possibly matches TRBD1 or TRBD2 (6 bases each). Germline V CDR1 and CDR2: KGHSH, LQKENI. With 4 bases removed from V and 1 base from J, the gap between germline ends came to 12 bases. This CDR3 has 15 residues. The CDR3 reads CASSRSGEGTDTQYF. For the CDR3, the DNA is TGTGCCAGCTCACGTTCAGGGGAGGGCACAGATACGCAGTATTTT.

The chain has TRBV7-3 and TRBJ2-2, with D possibly matching TRBD1 (6 bases). The V gene lost 2 bases and the J gene lost 5 bases, with 12 bases spanning the gap. Germline lookup yields CDR1 SGHTA and CDR2 FQGTGA. This CDR3 contains 15 residues. The CDR3 is CASSLDGQSTGELFF. For the CDR3, the DNA is TGTGCCAGCAGCTTAGACGGACAGTCGACCGGGGAGCTGTTTTTT.

This clone was observed once. The CDR3 DNA reads TGTGCCAGCAGCTTAGCCGGGACTAGCGGTTACAATGAGCAGTTCTTC. Translation: CASSLAGTSGYNEQFF. V usage is TRBV5-5 and J usage is TRBJ2-1, with 11 positions matching TRBD2. The germline gives CDR1 SGHKS, CDR2 YYEKEE (reference sequence). With 2 bases clipped from V and 4 bases from J, the junction kept 5 bases outside the gene matches. The CDR3 consists of 16 residues.

This clone has more than one count but fewer than ten. The V and J genes are TRBV5-1 and TRBJ1-1; 8 bases match TRBD1. This CDR3 has 16 amino acids. J gave up 1 base and V 0 bases, and 5 bases lay outside the gene matches. Germline CDR1 SGHRS, CDR2 YFSETQ. CDR3 amino acids: CASSLGTGMENTEAFF. The CDR3 region has the DNA TGCGCCAGCAGCTTGGGGACAGGGATGGAGAACACTGAAGCTTTCTTT.

V usage is TRBV5-6 and J usage is TRBJ1-2; D is perhaps TRBD1 (5 bases). V was trimmed by 4 bases and J by 2 bases, leaving 15 bases between them. Germline V gene data show CDR1 as SGHDT and CDR2 as YYEEEE. The CDR3 loop spans 15 amino acids. CDR3 in DNA: TGTGCCAGCAGCGGGCGGAGGGGAACCAACTATGGCTACACCTTC. This codes for CASSGRRGTNYGYTF.

In DNA, the CDR3 is TGTGCCAGCAGCCGAGACAGGAGCTCCTACAATGAGCAGTTCTTC. It specifies CASSRDRSSYNEQFF. This chain uses TRBV6-5 with TRBJ2-1, with D tentatively TRBD1 (6 bases). Germline V gene sequence: CDR1 MNHEY, CDR2 SVGAGI. CDR3 length: 15 residues. The V end was cut by 6 bases, the J end by 0 bases, with 12 bases between.

This sequence joins TRBV18 and TRBJ1-5; TRBD1 matches 8 bases. Germline V gene sequence: CDR1 KGHSH, CDR2 LQKENI. After removal of 2 bases from V and 7 bases from J, the junction contained 16 bases not matched to a gene. CDR3 size: 18 residues. For the CDR3, the DNA is TGTGCCAGCTCACCAGGGAGAGACAGGGGCGTCCGGAGGCAGCCCCAGCATTTT. This sequence encodes CASSPGRDRGVRRQPQHF.

This chain uses TRBV11-2 with TRBJ1-2; the D is unclear. With 1 base removed from V and 5 bases from J, the gap between germline ends came to 11 bases. The germline gives CDR1 SGHAT, CDR2 FQNNGV. The CDR3 has 14 residues. The CDR3 loop reads CASSLVASLYGYTF. The CDR3 nucleotides are TGTGCCAGCAGCTTAGTTGCCTCGTTGTATGGCTACACCTTC.

By share, this clone counts as medium-sized. The chain links TRBV4-1 to TRBJ1-3; a possible D gene is TRBD1 (5 bases). The germline V gene has CDR1 MGHRA and CDR2 YSYEKL. The CDR3 is 17 residues long. V gave up 1 base and J gave up 4 bases, with 17 bases separating them. CDR3 nucleotide sequence: TGCGCCAGCAGCCAAGTAGAGCAGGGAGCGAGGGGAAACACCATATATTTT. Amino acid sequence: CASSQVEQGARGNTIYF.

The table lists this clone with a count of one. The rearrangement uses TRBV5-6 and TRBJ2-3, with D unresolved. Trimming cost V 2 bases and J 2 bases, with 9 bases left between them. CDR1 and CDR2 from the germline V gene are SGHDT and YYEEEE. The CDR3 sequence is 14 residues long. The CDR3 is CASSFFEITDTQYF. The CDR3, as DNA: TGTGCCAGCAGCTTCTTTGAGATCACAGATACGCAGTATTTT.

The chain couples TRBV28 to TRBJ1-2; D not certain. Looked up from germline, CDR1 is MDHEN and CDR2 is SYDVKM. CDR3 length equals 11 residues. The V end lost 5 bases, the J end lost 1 base, and 2 bases lay between the germline ends. CDR3 sequence: CASSINYGYTF. The DNA of the CDR3 is TGTGCCAGCAGTATTAACTATGGCTACACCTTC.

CDR3 in amino acids: CASSETEANTEAFF. CDR3 DNA: TGTGCCAGCAGTGAGACAGAGGCGAACACTGAAGCTTTCTTT. J is TRBJ1-1 and V is TRBV6-6; a possible D gene is TRBD1 (5 bases). The CDR3 contains 14 residues. The germline CDR1 and CDR2 sequences are MNHNY and SVGAGI (reference sequence). V lost 5 bases and J 1 base, leaving 11 bases between the germline ends.

This clone was detected a few times. V is TRBV16 and J is TRBJ1-1; TRBD1 matches 7 bases. This CDR3 contains 13 residues. V was pared by 4 bases and J by 5 bases, with 4 bases of the junction left unmatched. Germline values: CDR1 KGHSY, CDR2 FQNENV. As DNA, the CDR3 is TGTGCCAGCAGCCGGACAGGCGAAACTGAAGCTTTCTTT. Its protein is CASSRTGETEAFF.